The 17 T cell receptor beta chains listed next were all sequenced from one sample in a study of T cell responses to AZD1222 COVID-19 vaccine. Repertoires were generated with immunoSEQ multiplex PCR, while TCRdb's copy carries only in-frame clones and drops some. This listing includes about 140,000 clones. The specimen was peripheral blood. The origin of the receptors is an adult in good health.

This chain joins TRBV7-9 and TRBJ1-1, with D uncertain. The CDR3 is 15 amino acids. V was cut by 1 base and J by 0 bases, with 9 bases left in between. From germline, CDR1 is SEHNR and CDR2 FQNEAQ (reference sequence). This CDR3 is CASSLEAVLNTEAFF. The CDR3 DNA follows: TGTGCCAGCAGCTTAGAAGCGGTCCTGAACACTGAAGCTTTCTTT. Combining the CDR3 with reference TRBV7-9 and TRBJ1-1 gives the whole variable domain DTGVSQNPRHKITKRGQNVTFRCDPISEHNRLYWYRQTLGQGPEFLTYFQNEAQLEKSRLLSDRFSAERPKGSFSTLEIQRTEQGDSAMYLCASSLEAVLNTEAFFGQGTRLTVV.

The chain employs TRBV6-5 and TRBJ1-2, with 7 bases matching TRBD1. Germline CDR1 is MNHEY and CDR2 is SVGAGI. This CDR3 has 13 amino acids. V dropped 6 bases and J dropped 2; count of bases not matched to a gene: 3. As DNA, the CDR3 is TGTGCCAGCAGCCAGACAGGGAACTATGGCTACACCTTC. Translation: CASSQTGNYGYTF.

The chain has TRBV9 and TRBJ2-5, with 10 nucleotides matching TRBD1. Looked up from germline, CDR1 is SGDLS and CDR2 is YYNGEE. V was pared by 4 bases and J by 2 bases, with 2 bases of the junction left unmatched. The CDR3 covers 14 residues. The CDR3 loop is CASSKDRGQETQYF. CDR3 bases: TGTGCCAGCAGCAAGGACAGGGGGCAAGAGACCCAGTACTTC.

The chain carries TRBV28 and TRBJ1-2; 8 bases are shared with TRBD1. This CDR3 has 15 amino acids. Trimming removed 5 bases from V and 5 bases from J; junction bases left unmatched: 10. In germline, CDR1 is MDHEN, CDR2 SYDVKM. The CDR3, as DNA: TGTGCCAGCAGTCCATCCTCGACAGGGGATTATGGCTACACCTTC. Protein product: CASSPSSTGDYGYTF.

The chain is built from TRBV19 and TRBJ1-1, with 9 nucleotides matching TRBD1. After removal of 5 bases from V and 3 bases from J, the junction contained 4 bases not matched to a gene. Looked up from germline, CDR1 is LNHDA and CDR2 is SQIVND (reference sequence). There are 14 residues in the CDR3. CDR3 sequence (DNA): TGTGCCAGTAGTCTCGGACAGGGGTACACTGAAGCTTTCTTT. This sequence encodes CASSLGQGYTEAFF.

The gene calls are TRBV6-1 and TRBJ1-5; D remains unclear. The CDR3 has 15 residues. With 2 bases removed from V and 4 bases from J, the gap between germline ends came to 12 bases. CDR1 is MNHNS, CDR2 SASEGT, per germline. This CDR3 reads CASSEIGSTNQPQHF. The DNA of the CDR3 is TGTGCCAGCAGTGAAATTGGATCGACGAATCAGCCCCAGCATTTT.

This chain uses TRBV7-2 with TRBJ1-2, with D possibly TRBD1 on 5 matching bases. The ends were cut back, 1 base at V and 5 bases at J, with 14 bases in the middle. The CDR3 has 15 residues. Germline-derived CDR1 and CDR2 are SGHTA and FQGNSA. The CDR3 loop reads CASSLDPGRIYGYTF. For the CDR3, the DNA is TGTGCCAGCAGCTTAGACCCGGGACGGATATATGGCTACACCTTC.

The chain joins TRBV5-1 to TRBJ1-3; 7 positions match TRBD1. The CDR3 is made up of 15 amino acids. With 4 bases clipped from V and 4 bases from J, the junction kept 8 bases outside the gene matches. CDR1 is SGHRS, CDR2 YFSETQ, per germline. The CDR3 region has the DNA TGCGCCAGCAGCCTCAATACAGGGGACGGAAACACCATATATTTT. It translates to CASSLNTGDGNTIYF.

The chain employs TRBV19 and TRBJ1-5, with TRBD1 as a possible D gene (5 bases). The CDR3 length is 13 residues. Trimming took off 5 bases at V and 4 bases at J, with 9 bases between the two ends. The germline V gene encodes CDR1 LNHDA and CDR2 SQIVND (reference sequence). The CDR3 DNA sequence: TGTGCCAGTAGTCCGGGGACTAATCAGCCCCAGCATTTT. This gives the protein CASSPGTNQPQHF.

The V call is TRBV3-1 (or the pseudogene TRBV3-2), the J call TRBJ1-6; 9 bases line up with TRBD1. The V gene end was trimmed by 0 bases and the J gene end by 19 bases; junction bases not matched to a gene: 13. The CDR3 sequence is 15 residues long. Germline loops: CDR1 LGHDT, CDR2 YNNKEL (reference sequence). The CDR3 region has the DNA TGTGCCAGCAGCCAAGATCCGGGGACAGGGAGGTCTTTACACTTT. Encoded protein: CASSQDPGTGRSLHF.

The chain joins TRBV20-1 to TRBJ1-1, with D unclear. This CDR3 region has 11 residues. Trimming took 5 bases from V and 3 from J, leaving 7 bases between them. CDR1 is DFQATT and CDR2 is SNEGSKA in the germline V gene (reference sequence). The CDR3 reads CSAGRDTEAFF. The CDR3 DNA sequence: TGCAGTGCTGGGCGGGACACTGAAGCTTTCTTT.

The chain joins TRBV30 to TRBJ1-1; D is perhaps TRBD1 (5 bases). This CDR3 has 13 residues. Germline V lookup: CDR1 GTSNPN, CDR2 SVGIG (reference sequence). Trimming took off 0 bases at V and 0 bases at J, with 5 bases between the two ends. Here the CDR3 DNA reads TGTGCCTGGAGTGTAGGGGTGAACACTGAAGCTTTCTTT. This translates into CAWSVGVNTEAFF.

This chain connects TRBV5-5 to TRBJ1-2; D is perhaps TRBD1 (6 bases). This CDR3 spans 15 amino acids. Deletions cut 4 bases from V and 2 bases from J, with 15 bases between. The V gene's germline CDR1 is SGHKS and CDR2 YYEKEE (reference sequence). The CDR3 sequence is CASSVRSQGNYGYTF. As DNA, the CDR3 is TGTGCCAGCAGCGTGAGGTCCCAGGGGAACTATGGCTACACCTTC.

The chain recombines TRBV6-2 or TRBV6-3 with TRBJ1-1; TRBD1 is a possible D gene (6 bases). From germline, CDR1 is MNHEY and CDR2 SVGEGT. Deletions cut 5 bases from V and 5 bases from J, with 18 bases between. The CDR3 contains 15 residues. CDR3 amino acids: CASSTGGLVETEAFF. Here the CDR3 DNA reads TGTGCCAGCAGTACTGGGGGGCTCGTGGAGACTGAAGCTTTCTTT.

This chain links TRBV2 with TRBJ1-1; D not resolved. The CDR3 covers 13 residues. The ends were cut back, 4 bases at V and 3 bases at J, with 9 bases in the middle. In germline, CDR1 is SNHLY, CDR2 FYNNEI. The CDR3 nucleotides read TGTGCCAGCAGTGTAGGGTATGACACTGAAGCTTTCTTT. Amino acids: CASSVGYDTEAFF.

The chain couples TRBV19 to TRBJ1-5; TRBD1 might be the D (6 bases). CDR1 and CDR2 from the germline V gene are LNHDA and SQIVND (reference sequence). The CDR3 runs 14 residues. V was shortened by 3 bases and J by 6 bases, with 12 bases between the two germline ends. The CDR3 DNA reads TGTGCCAGTAGTATCCAAGGAGGGGGTCAGCCCCAGCATTTT. Amino acid sequence: CASSIQGGGQPQHF.

The rearrangement links TRBV6-5 to TRBJ2-3, with D perhaps assigned TRBD1 or TRBD2 (5 bases each). CDR3 length: 15 residues. V shed 5 bases and J shed 4 bases, with 16 bases lying between them. Per germline, CDR1 MNHEY and CDR2 SVGAGI. CDR3 in amino acids: CASSPRGVVADTQYF. CDR3 DNA sequence: TGTGCCAGCAGTCCACGAGGGGTTGTGGCAGATACGCAGTATTTT.